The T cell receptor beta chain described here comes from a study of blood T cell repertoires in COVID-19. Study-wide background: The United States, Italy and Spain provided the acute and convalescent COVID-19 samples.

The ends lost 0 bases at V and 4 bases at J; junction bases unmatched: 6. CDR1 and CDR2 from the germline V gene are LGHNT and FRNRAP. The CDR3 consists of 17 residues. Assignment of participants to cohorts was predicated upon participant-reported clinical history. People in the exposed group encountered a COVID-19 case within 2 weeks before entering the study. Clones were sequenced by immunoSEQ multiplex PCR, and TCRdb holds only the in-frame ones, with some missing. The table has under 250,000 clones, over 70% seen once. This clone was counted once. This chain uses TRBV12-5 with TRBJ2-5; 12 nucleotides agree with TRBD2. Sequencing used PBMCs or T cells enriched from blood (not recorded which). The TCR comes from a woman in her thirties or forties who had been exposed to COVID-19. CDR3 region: CASGLVALAGGVETQYF. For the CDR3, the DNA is TGTGCTAGTGGTTTGGTAGCCCTAGCGGGAGGGGTAGAGACCCAGTACTTC.